The clone carrying this TCR beta chain occurred many times. Building of the TCR beta libraries involved iRepertoire HTBI primers and Arm-PCR of CDR3 regions. TCRdb reprocessed the multiplex PCR reads with MiXCR, giving one entry per CDR3 protein. The sample lists approximately 350,000 distinct CDR3 sequences, approximately 15% occurring once. The time point denotes: newly diagnosed GD, antithyroid drugs for less than 3 months. RNA extracted from PBMCs served as the sequencing template. Graves' disease diagnosis followed American Thyroid Association guidelines. This entry belongs to a study of regulatory T cells in long-lasting Graves disease. CDR1 SEHNR and CDR2 FQNEAQ come from the germline V gene (reference sequence). V was trimmed by 3 bases and J by 15 bases, leaving 15 bases between them. The CDR3 sequence is 12 residues long. The same sample was also studied in work on T cells in Graves' hyperthyroidism and ophthalmopathy. That source adds: HTBI primers were the set used in a first-round RT-PCR of the TCR CDR3.

The sequence was obtained from a man aged 35 to 55 with Graves disease. V is TRBV7-9 and J is TRBJ2-1, with D tentatively TRBD1 or TRBD2 (6 bases each). The material sequenced was peripheral blood mononuclear cells (PBMCs), taken at new diagnosis, from a patient treated with antithyroid drugs. In nucleotides, the CDR3 is TGTGCCAGCAGCTTCCTCGGGGGCGATACGTTCTTC. Its translation is CASSFLGGDTFF.